This T cell receptor (beta chain) is drawn from a study of cytomegalovirus exposure and HLA in healthy donors. Germline CDR1 is SNHLY and CDR2 is FYNNEI. This CDR3 is 14 amino acids long. The V and J ends lost 4 bases and 7 bases respectively, with 13 bases between them. Primers for the PCR totalled 60 Vbeta and 13 Jbeta. Some clones are missing from TCRdb's copy, which holds only in-frame ones; the method was immunoSEQ multiplex PCR. The repertoire holds some 120,000 clones, over 75% seen once, with 3.5% to 4.5% in the top ten. For this clone: Its antigen remains unidentified.

Regarding the study as a whole: Researchers reported in a later analysis that common viral pathogens appeared linked to several top clusters. Being productive about 90% or about 30% of the time was typical of most TCR beta V segments in an earlier analysis.

Material: PBMCs. This chain connects TRBV2 to TRBJ2-2; D possibly corresponds to TRBD1 (6 bases). This TCR derives from a man between 18 and 29 years old in good health and CMV-seropositive. CDR3 nucleotide sequence: TGTGCCAGCAGTGCCGGAACCAGGGGCGGGGAGCTGTTTTTT. Translation gives CASSAGTRGGELFF.